This TCR beta chain comes out of a study of T cell changes during pregnancy in multiple sclerosis. TCRdb keeps only in-frame clones here, not all; method: immunoSEQ multiplex PCR. The sample yields tens of thousands of clones, more than 75% seen once. Trimming cost V 1 base and J 7 bases, with 9 bases left between them. Germline V gene sequence: CDR1 SGHDT, CDR2 YYEEEE. The CDR3 covers 14 residues. This receptor was taken from a female donor in good health, enrolled as a control in a pregnancy study. Material: peripheral blood, obtained in the first trimester of pregnancy. V is TRBV5-6 and J is TRBJ1-6; D not resolved. The CDR3 here is CASSLRLRNSPLHF. The CDR3 DNA reads as TGTGCCAGCAGCTTGAGACTCCGGAATTCACCCCTCCACTTT.